This T cell receptor (beta chain) was recorded in a study of blood T cell repertoires in COVID-19. Turning to the study itself: Nucleic acid was either cDNA or gDNA, and it came from T cells, B-cell-depleted T cells, or PBMCs.

The data were produced by immunoSEQ multiplex PCR, yet TCRdb's version contains in-frame clones alone and is incomplete. The table lists some 57,000 clones, about 82% of them singletons. The J segment lost 1 base and the V segment lost 4 bases, leaving 2 bases of the junction unmatched. The CDR3 has 15 amino acids. Germline CDR1 is LGHDT and CDR2 is YNNKEL (reference sequence). The chain uses TRBV3-1 (or the pseudogene TRBV3-2) and TRBJ1-5, with TRBD1 matching over 9 bases. The sample was peripheral blood. This clonotype was sampled from a woman older than 75 with acute or convalescent COVID-19. The CDR3 loop is CASSPGQGSNQPQHF. The CDR3 DNA is TGTGCCAGCAGCCCGGGACAGGGAAGCAATCAGCCCCAGCATTTT.